Presented here are 13 T cell receptor beta chains from one specimen sequenced in a study of blood T cell repertoires in COVID-19 (dated by TCRdb to the early 2020s). Libraries came from the immunoSEQ multiplex PCR assay. The immuneACCESS repertoire file appears here via TCRdb, limited to in-frame rearrangements. These files lack a portion of the clones; in checked studies, under half of the deficit traces to unresolved V genes, and the cause of the others is not known. This sample holds 150,000 to 200,000 clones; 84% were observed only once. The ten largest clonotypes hold around 15% of the sample. The sequencing sample was made of PBMCs or T cells enriched from blood (not recorded which). Receptor source: a man aged 45 to 65 who had recovered from COVID-19.

CDR3 residues: CASSRDTGATGELFF. DNA of the CDR3: TGTGCCAGCAGTAGAGATACAGGGGCCACCGGGGAGCTGTTTTTT. The V call is TRBV2, the J call TRBJ2-2, with TRBD1 matching over 7 bases. The CDR3 sequence is 15 residues long. J was trimmed by 4 bases and V by 5 bases; bases with no gene match: 7. The germline V gene encodes CDR1 SNHLY and CDR2 FYNNEI.

The chain combines TRBV30 with TRBJ1-6; possible D gene TRBD1, 6 bases. Trimming stripped 3 bases from V and 7 bases from J, with 13 bases between. Germline assignment: CDR1 GTSNPN and CDR2 SVGIG (reference sequence). This CDR3 is 14 amino acids long. The CDR3 loop is CAWSSQGGNSPLHF. In nucleotides, the CDR3 is TGTGCCTGGAGCTCACAGGGAGGGAATTCACCCCTCCACTTT. Looking up the rest from reference TRBV30 and TRBJ1-6 gives the full variable domain: SQTIHQWPATLVQPVGSPLSLECTVEGTSNPNLYWYRQAAGRGLQLLFYSVGIGQISSEVPQNLSASRPQDRQFILSSKKLLLSDSGFYLCAWSSQGGNSPLHFGNGTRLTVT.

The V and J genes are TRBV6-5 and TRBJ1-5; TRBD1 matches 7 bases. With V trimmed by 6 bases and J by 7 bases, 9 bases remained unmatched. CDR1 is MNHEY and CDR2 is SVGAGI in the germline V gene. The CDR3 extends over 14 amino acids. The CDR3 spells CASRLRGLGQPQHF. The DNA for the CDR3 is TGTGCCAGCAGACTAAGGGGGCTAGGACAGCCCCAGCATTTT.

This clone was seen once. V gene TRBV5-1 combines with J gene TRBJ1-2, with 8 positions matching TRBD1. Germline CDR1 and CDR2: SGHRS and YFSETQ. CDR3 size: 15 residues. The ends lost 0 bases at V and 7 bases at J; junction bases unmatched: 8. This chain's CDR3 is CASSLETAGGFGYTF. DNA for the CDR3: TGCGCCAGCAGCTTGGAGACCGCAGGGGGCTTTGGCTACACCTTC.

The rearrangement links TRBV5-1 to TRBJ1-6; 11 nucleotides line up with TRBD1. This CDR3 spans 16 amino acids. From germline, CDR1 is SGHRS and CDR2 YFSETQ. V gave up 4 bases and J gave up 8 bases; unmatched junction bases: 8. The CDR3 sequence: CASSQRDRGIYSPLHF. In DNA form, the CDR3 reads TGCGCCAGCAGCCAACGGGACAGGGGGATTTATTCACCCCTCCACTTT.

This clone was seen more than once but under ten times. V usage is TRBV29-1 and J usage is TRBJ1-4, with no clear D. Germline assignment: CDR1 SQVTM and CDR2 ANQGSEA. The CDR3 totals 11 residues. The ends were cut back, 5 bases at V and 5 bases at J, with 6 bases in the middle. The CDR3 DNA reads as TGCAGCGTTAACATAAATGAAAAACTGTTTTTT. This sequence encodes CSVNINEKLFF.

The chain joins TRBV5-4 to TRBJ1-1; D gene ambiguous. Looked up from germline, CDR1 is SGHNT and CDR2 is YYREEE (reference sequence). Trimming took 0 bases from V and 6 from J, leaving 12 bases between them. This CDR3 has 14 residues. The CDR3 spells CASSLAGVAAEAFF. In DNA form, the CDR3 reads TGTGCCAGCAGCTTGGCCGGGGTTGCCGCTGAAGCTTTCTTT.

The V gene is TRBV7-9, the J gene TRBJ2-5; no firm D call. V was clipped by 1 base and J by 5 bases, with 11 bases between them. The CDR3 is made up of 14 amino acids. Germline V gene sequence: CDR1 SEHNR, CDR2 FQNEAQ (reference sequence). CDR3 in DNA: TGTGCCAGCAGCTTAGGCATCACAGTGGAGACCCAGTACTTC. It encodes CASSLGITVETQYF.

V gene TRBV7-9 combines with J gene TRBJ1-4, with 7 nucleotides matching TRBD1. Trimming at V came to 6 bases and at J to 6 bases, leaving 13 bases not matched to a gene. Germline assignment: CDR1 SEHNR and CDR2 FQNEAQ (reference sequence). The CDR3 totals 16 residues. The CDR3 nucleotides read TGTGCCAGCAGTAGAAGGTCCGGGACAGTTGATGAAAAACTGTTTTTT. Amino acids: CASSRRSGTVDEKLFF.

This clone was counted only a few times. The rearrangement links TRBV7-9 to TRBJ2-3; 12 bases line up with TRBD2. Germline CDR1 SEHNR, CDR2 FQNEAQ (reference sequence). V trimming: 1 base; J trimming: 4 bases; junction bases outside the gene matches: 3. This CDR3 has 16 amino acids. The CDR3: CASSLGTSGVADTQYF. DNA for the CDR3: TGTGCCAGCAGCTTAGGGACTAGCGGGGTTGCAGATACGCAGTATTTT.

This clone has only one observation. J is TRBJ1-1 and V is TRBV12-3 or TRBV12-4; D is ambiguous. Trimming took off 6 bases at V and 5 bases at J, with 13 bases between the two ends. This CDR3 is built from 13 residues. This CDR3 is CASSHGWRTEAFF. CDR3 bases: TGTGCCAGCAGCCACGGGTGGAGGACTGAAGCTTTCTTT.

The J gene is TRBJ1-2, the V gene TRBV5-1; 8 bases match TRBD1. The trim removed 5 bases at V and 4 bases at J, leaving 10 bases unmatched. Germline values: CDR1 SGHRS, CDR2 YFSETQ. The CDR3 consists of 15 residues. CDR3: CASRAGGGEGYGYTF. The CDR3, as DNA: TGCGCCAGCAGGGCAGGGGGCGGCGAGGGCTATGGCTACACCTTC.

This sequence joins TRBV19 and TRBJ2-3, with 9 bases matching TRBD2. The CDR3 sequence is 17 residues long. From germline, CDR1 is LNHDA and CDR2 SQIVND (reference sequence). V gave up 4 bases and J gave up 3 bases; unmatched junction bases: 11. CDR3 loop: CASSKGEGAGGTDTQYF. The DNA of the CDR3 is TGTGCCAGTAGTAAAGGGGAGGGAGCGGGGGGAACAGATACGCAGTATTTT.